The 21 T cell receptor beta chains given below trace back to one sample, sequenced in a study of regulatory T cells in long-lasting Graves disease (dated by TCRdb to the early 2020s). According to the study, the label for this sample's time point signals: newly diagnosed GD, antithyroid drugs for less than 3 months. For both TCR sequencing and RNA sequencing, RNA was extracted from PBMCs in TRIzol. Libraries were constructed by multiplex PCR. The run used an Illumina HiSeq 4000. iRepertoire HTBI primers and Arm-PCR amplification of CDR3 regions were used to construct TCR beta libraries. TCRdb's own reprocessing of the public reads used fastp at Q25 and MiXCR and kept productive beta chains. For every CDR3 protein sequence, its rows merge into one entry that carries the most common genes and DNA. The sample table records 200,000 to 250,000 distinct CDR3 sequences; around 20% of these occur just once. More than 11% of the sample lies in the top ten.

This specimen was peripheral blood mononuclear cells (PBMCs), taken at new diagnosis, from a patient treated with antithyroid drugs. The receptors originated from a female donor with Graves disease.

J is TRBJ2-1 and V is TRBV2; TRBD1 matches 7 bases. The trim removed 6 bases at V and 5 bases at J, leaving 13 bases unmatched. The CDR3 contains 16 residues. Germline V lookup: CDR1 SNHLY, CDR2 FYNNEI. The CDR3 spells CASRAANRQGDNEQFF. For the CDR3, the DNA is TGTGCCAGCAGAGCCGCCAATAGACAGGGAGACAATGAGCAGTTCTTC.

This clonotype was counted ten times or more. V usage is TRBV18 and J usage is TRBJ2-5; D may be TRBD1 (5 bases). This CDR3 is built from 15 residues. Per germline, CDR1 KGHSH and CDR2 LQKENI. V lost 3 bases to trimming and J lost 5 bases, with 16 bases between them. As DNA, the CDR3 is TGTGCCAGCTCACCTGACAGCCAGCTAGGGGAGACCCAGTACTTC. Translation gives CASSPDSQLGETQYF.

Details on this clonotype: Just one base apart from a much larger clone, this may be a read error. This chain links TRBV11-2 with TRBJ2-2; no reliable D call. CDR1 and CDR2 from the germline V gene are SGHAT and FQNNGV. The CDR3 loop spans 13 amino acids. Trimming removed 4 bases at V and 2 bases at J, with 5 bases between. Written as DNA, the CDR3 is TGTGCCAGCAGCTGGGCTAACACCGGGGAGCTGTTTTTT. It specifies CASSWANTGELFF.

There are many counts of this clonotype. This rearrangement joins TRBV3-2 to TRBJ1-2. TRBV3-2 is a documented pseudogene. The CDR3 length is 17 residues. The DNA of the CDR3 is TGTGCCAGCAGCCAAGAGGCAGAAGATAATCGGCACTATGGCTACACCTTC. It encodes CASSQEAEDNRHYGYTF.

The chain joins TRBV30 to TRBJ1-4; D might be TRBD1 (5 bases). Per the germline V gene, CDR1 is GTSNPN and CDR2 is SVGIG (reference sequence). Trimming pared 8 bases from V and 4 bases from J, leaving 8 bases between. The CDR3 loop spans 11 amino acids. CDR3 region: CAGDRNEKLFF. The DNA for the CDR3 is TGTGCCGGGGACCGTAATGAAAAACTGTTTTTT.

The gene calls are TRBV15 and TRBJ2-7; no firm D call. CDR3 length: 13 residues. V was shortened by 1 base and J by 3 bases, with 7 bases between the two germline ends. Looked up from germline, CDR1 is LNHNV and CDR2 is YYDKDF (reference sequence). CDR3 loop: CATSRVGGYEQYF. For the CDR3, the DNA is TGTGCCACCAGCAGAGTAGGCGGCTACGAGCAGTACTTC.

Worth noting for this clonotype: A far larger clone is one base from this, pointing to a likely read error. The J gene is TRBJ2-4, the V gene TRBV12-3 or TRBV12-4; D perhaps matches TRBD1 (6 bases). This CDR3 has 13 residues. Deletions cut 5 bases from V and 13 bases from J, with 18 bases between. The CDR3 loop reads CASSHYRVDEQYF. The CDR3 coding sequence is TGTGCCAGCAGTCACTACAGGGTCGATGAGCAGTACTTC.

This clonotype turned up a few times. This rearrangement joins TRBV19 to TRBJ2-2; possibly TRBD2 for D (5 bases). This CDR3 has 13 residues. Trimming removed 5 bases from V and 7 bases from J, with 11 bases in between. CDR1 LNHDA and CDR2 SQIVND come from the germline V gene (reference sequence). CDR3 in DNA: TGTGCCAGTAGTCCGGAGGACGGCGGGGAGCTGTTTTTT. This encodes CASSPEDGGELFF.

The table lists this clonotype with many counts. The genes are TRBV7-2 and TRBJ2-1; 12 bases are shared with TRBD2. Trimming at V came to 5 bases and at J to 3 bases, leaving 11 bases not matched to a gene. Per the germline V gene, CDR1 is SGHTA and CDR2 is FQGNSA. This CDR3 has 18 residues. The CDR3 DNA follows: TGTGCCAGCAGCCCTTCACTAGCGGGAGGATCGGACTACAATGAGCAGTTCTTC. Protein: CASSPSLAGGSDYNEQFF. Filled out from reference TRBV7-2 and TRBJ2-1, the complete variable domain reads GAGVSQSPSNKVTEKGKDVELRCDPISGHTALYWYRQSLGQGLEFLIYFQGNSAPDKSGLPSDRFSAERTGGSVSTLTIQRTQQEDSAVYLCASSPSLAGGSDYNEQFFGPGTRLTVL.

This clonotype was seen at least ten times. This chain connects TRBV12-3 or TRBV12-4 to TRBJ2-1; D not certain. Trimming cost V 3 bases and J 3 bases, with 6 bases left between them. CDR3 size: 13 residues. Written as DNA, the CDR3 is TGTGCCAGCAGTTTCGGTGTCTACAATGAGCAGTTCTTC. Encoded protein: CASSFGVYNEQFF.

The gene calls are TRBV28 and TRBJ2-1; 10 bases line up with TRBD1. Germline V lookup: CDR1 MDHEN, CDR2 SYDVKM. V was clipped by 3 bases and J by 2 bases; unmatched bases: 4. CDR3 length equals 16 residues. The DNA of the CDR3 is TGTGCCAGCAGTTTCCCGGGACAGGGGCCCTACAATGAGCAGTTCTTC. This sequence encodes CASSFPGQGPYNEQFF. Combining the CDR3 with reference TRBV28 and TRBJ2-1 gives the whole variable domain DVKVTQSSRYLVKRTGEKVFLECVQDMDHENMFWYRQDPGLGLRLIYFSYDVKMKEKGDIPEGYSVSREKKERFSLILESASTNQTSMYLCASSFPGQGPYNEQFFGPGTRLTVL.

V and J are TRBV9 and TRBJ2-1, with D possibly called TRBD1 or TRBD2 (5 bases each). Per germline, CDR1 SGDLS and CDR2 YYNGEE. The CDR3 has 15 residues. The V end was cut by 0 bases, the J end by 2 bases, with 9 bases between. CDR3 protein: CASSVDGATYNEQFF. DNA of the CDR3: TGTGCCAGCAGCGTAGACGGGGCCACCTACAATGAGCAGTTCTTC.

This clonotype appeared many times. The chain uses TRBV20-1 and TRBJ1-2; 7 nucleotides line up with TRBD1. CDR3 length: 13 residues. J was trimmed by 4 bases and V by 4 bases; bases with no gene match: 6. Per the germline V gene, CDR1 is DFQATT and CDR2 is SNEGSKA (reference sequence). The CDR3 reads CSAITTGIYGYTF. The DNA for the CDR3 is TGCAGTGCTATCACGACAGGGATCTATGGCTACACCTTC.

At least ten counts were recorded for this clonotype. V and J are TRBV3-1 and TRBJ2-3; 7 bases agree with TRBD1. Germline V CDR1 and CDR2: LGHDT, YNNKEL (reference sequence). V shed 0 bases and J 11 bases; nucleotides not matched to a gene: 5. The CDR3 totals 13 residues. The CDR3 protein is CASSQDLQGVQYF. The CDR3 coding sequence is TGTGCCAGCAGCCAAGACCTCCAGGGGGTGCAGTATTTT.

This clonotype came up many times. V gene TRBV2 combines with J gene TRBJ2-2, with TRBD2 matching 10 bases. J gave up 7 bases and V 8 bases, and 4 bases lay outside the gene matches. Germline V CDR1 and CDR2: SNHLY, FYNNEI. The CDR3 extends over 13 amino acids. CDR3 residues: CASLAGVGGELFF. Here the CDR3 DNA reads TGTGCCAGCCTAGCGGGAGTCGGCGGGGAGCTGTTTTTT.

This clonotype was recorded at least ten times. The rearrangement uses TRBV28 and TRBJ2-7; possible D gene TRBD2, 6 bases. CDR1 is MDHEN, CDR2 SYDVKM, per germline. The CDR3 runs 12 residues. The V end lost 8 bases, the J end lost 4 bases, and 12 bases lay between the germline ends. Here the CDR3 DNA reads TGTGCCAGCGACGTCGGGGGTTACGAGCAGTACTTC. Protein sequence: CASDVGGYEQYF. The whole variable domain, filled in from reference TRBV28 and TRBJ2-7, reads DVKVTQSSRYLVKRTGEKVFLECVQDMDHENMFWYRQDPGLGLRLIYFSYDVKMKEKGDIPEGYSVSREKKERFSLILESASTNQTSMYLCASDVGGYEQYFGPGTRLTVT.

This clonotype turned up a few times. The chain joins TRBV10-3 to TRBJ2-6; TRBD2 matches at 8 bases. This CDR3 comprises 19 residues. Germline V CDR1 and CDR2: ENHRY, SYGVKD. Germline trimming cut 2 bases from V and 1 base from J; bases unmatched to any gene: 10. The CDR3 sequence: CAISEPFGGATSGANVLTF. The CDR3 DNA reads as TGTGCCATCAGTGAGCCATTCGGGGGGGCAACGTCTGGGGCCAACGTCCTGACTTTC.

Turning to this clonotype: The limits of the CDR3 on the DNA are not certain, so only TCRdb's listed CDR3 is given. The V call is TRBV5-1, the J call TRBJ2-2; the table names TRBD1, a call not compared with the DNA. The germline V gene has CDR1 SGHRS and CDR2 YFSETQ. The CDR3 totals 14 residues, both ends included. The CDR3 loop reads CASSLEQGCGSCFF.

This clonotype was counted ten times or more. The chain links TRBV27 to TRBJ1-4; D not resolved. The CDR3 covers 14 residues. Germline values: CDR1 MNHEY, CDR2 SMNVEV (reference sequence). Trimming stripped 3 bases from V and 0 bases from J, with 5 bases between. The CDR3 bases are TGTGCCAGCAGTTTTTGGGCAACTAATGAAAAACTGTTTTTT. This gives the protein CASSFWATNEKLFF.

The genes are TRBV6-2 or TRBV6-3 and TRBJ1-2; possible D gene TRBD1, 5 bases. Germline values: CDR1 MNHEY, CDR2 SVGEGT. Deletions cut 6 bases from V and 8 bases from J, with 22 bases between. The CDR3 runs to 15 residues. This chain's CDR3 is CASSSNRSPILGYTF. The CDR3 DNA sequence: TGTGCCAGCAGCTCAAACAGGAGCCCCATTTTGGGCTACACCTTC.

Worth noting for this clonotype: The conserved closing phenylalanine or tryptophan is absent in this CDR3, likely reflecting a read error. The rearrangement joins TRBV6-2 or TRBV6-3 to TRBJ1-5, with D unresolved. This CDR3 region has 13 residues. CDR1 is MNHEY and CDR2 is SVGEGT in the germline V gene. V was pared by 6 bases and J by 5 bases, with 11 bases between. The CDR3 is CASRESPHQPQHL. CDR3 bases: TGTGCCAGCAGAGAGAGTCCACATCAGCCCCAGCATTTG.